Listed below are T cell receptor beta chains from one sample, sequenced in a study of cytomegalovirus exposure and HLA in healthy donors. Assay used: immunoSEQ multiplex PCR; TCRdb lists only in-frame clones, some missing. The sample carries approximately 150,000 clones, around 80% recorded once. The sequencing sample was made of PBMCs. The receptors stem from a woman in her thirties or forties in good health and CMV-seronegative. The CDR3 runs from the conserved cysteine through the conserved F or W. The D gene is left open where the match is weak. The size entry is marked missing in some rows and otherwise reads once, few, many or a size class.

D gene: TRBD2; J gene: TRBJ2-5; V gene: TRBV11-3; clone size: NA; CDR3 length: 16; CDR3 DNA: TGTGCCAGCAGCTCACGCGGGGGGGCAGTTACAGAGACCCAGTACTTC; CDR3 protein: CASSSRGGAVTETQYF
D gene: TRBD2; J gene: TRBJ2-3; V gene: TRBV18; clone size: NA; CDR3 length: 15; CDR3 DNA: TGTGCCAGCTCACCAGGACTAGCGGGGGCGGATACGCAGTATTTT; CDR3 protein: CASSPGLAGADTQYF
D gene: TRBD2; J gene: TRBJ2-2; V gene: TRBV7-9; clone size: NA; CDR3 length: 16; CDR3 DNA: TGTTCCAGCATCCTAGCGGGGGGGCCGGACACCGGGGAGCTGTTTTTT; CDR3 protein: CSSILAGGPDTGELFF
D gene: NA; J gene: TRBJ2-7; V gene: TRBV6-6; clone size: NA; CDR3 length: 13; CDR3 DNA: TGTGCCAGTCTTAATTTCGTCTCCTACGAGCAGTACTTC; CDR3 protein: CASLNFVSYEQYF
D gene: TRBD2; J gene: TRBJ2-1; V gene: TRBV19; clone size: NA; CDR3 length: 16; CDR3 DNA: TGTGCCAGTAGTTCCTTAAGCGGGAGTCTGGACAATGAGCAGTTCTTC; CDR3 protein: CASSSLSGSLDNEQFF
D gene: NA; J gene: TRBJ1-2; V gene: TRBV2; clone size: once; CDR3 length: 14; CDR3 DNA: TGTGCCAGCACTCCGGGGGTAGGGGAGGGTGGCTACACCTTC; CDR3 protein: CASTPGVGEGGYTF
D gene: NA; J gene: TRBJ1-5; V gene: TRBV7-2; clone size: few; CDR3 length: 15; CDR3 DNA: TGTGCCAGCGGTCTGGGGACACTTAGCAATCAGCCCCAGCATTTT; CDR3 protein: CASGLGTLSNQPQHF
D gene: TRBD2; J gene: TRBJ2-3; V gene: TRBV2; clone size: NA; CDR3 length: 15; CDR3 DNA: TGTGCCATTATTCTGCGGGGGGCCCTCACAGATACGCAGTATTTT; CDR3 protein: CAIILRGALTDTQYF
D gene: NA; J gene: TRBJ2-2; V gene: TRBV2; clone size: NA; CDR3 length: 16; CDR3 DNA: TGTGCCAGCAGTGTTGACAGTAGATCGAACACCGGGGAGCTGTTTTTT; CDR3 protein: CASSVDSRSNTGELFF
D gene: TRBD2; J gene: TRBJ2-3; V gene: TRBV7-2; clone size: NA; CDR3 length: 15; CDR3 DNA: TGTGCCAGCACCACAGCGGGGTCTAGCACAGATACGCAGTATTTT; CDR3 protein: CASTTAGSSTDTQYF
D gene: NA; J gene: TRBJ2-7; V gene: TRBV2; clone size: NA; CDR3 length: 14; CDR3 DNA: TGTGCCAGCAGCGGGGGACGGAGCTCCTACGAGCAGTACTTC; CDR3 protein: CASSGGRSSYEQYF
D gene: TRBD2; J gene: TRBJ2-7; V gene: TRBV29-1; clone size: NA; CDR3 length: 13; CDR3 DNA: TGCAGCGCCGGGACTAGCGGGAGCTACGAGCAGTACTTC; CDR3 protein: CSAGTSGSYEQYF
D gene: NA; J gene: TRBJ2-7; V gene: TRBV15; clone size: NA; CDR3 length: 13; CDR3 DNA: TGTGCCACCAGCAGAGATCGGGTCTACGAGCAGTACTTC; CDR3 protein: CATSRDRVYEQYF
D gene: NA; J gene: TRBJ2-5; V gene: TRBV20-1; clone size: NA; CDR3 length: 11; CDR3 DNA: TGCAGTGCCGGGGTCGGAGAGACCCAGTACTTC; CDR3 protein: CSAGVGETQYF
D gene: NA; J gene: TRBJ1-5; V gene: TRBV28; clone size: NA; CDR3 length: 14; CDR3 DNA: TGTGCCAGCAGTTTACGGACGGGGATTCAGCCCCAGCATTTT; CDR3 protein: CASSLRTGIQPQHF
D gene: NA; J gene: TRBJ1-1; V gene: TRBV28; clone size: NA; CDR3 length: 13; CDR3 DNA: TGTGCCAGCAGCCTAGGTCGAGGGTCTGAAGCTTTCTTT; CDR3 protein: CASSLGRGSEAFF
D gene: NA; J gene: TRBJ1-1; V gene: TRBV9; clone size: NA; CDR3 length: 16; CDR3 DNA: TGTGCCAGCAGCGTAGACTGGGGCCCCATGAACACTGAAGCTTTCTTT; CDR3 protein: CASSVDWGPMNTEAFF
D gene: NA; J gene: TRBJ2-3; V gene: TRBV5-1; clone size: NA; CDR3 length: 13; CDR3 DNA: TGCGCCAGCAGCTCGCCCGGGACAGATACGCAGTATTTT; CDR3 protein: CASSSPGTDTQYF
D gene: TRBD2; J gene: TRBJ2-7; V gene: TRBV5-4; clone size: NA; CDR3 length: 13; CDR3 DNA: TGTGCCAGCAGCTTTATGGACGGGGGGGAGCAGTACTTC; CDR3 protein: CASSFMDGGEQYF
D gene: TRBD2; J gene: TRBJ2-7; V gene: TRBV7-8; clone size: NA; CDR3 length: 15; CDR3 DNA: TGTGCCAGCAGCTTAGTAGCGGGGGTACCCTACGAGCAGTACTTC; CDR3 protein: CASSLVAGVPYEQYF
D gene: TRBD1; J gene: TRBJ2-7; V gene: TRBV10-3; clone size: NA; CDR3 length: 12; CDR3 DNA: TGTGCCACCCGGGACAGGGTAAACGAGCAGTACTTC; CDR3 protein: CATRDRVNEQYF
D gene: NA; J gene: TRBJ2-3; V gene: TRBV18; clone size: NA; CDR3 length: 16; CDR3 DNA: TGTGCCAGCTCACCAATAGAATACGTAACGACAGATACGCAGTATTTT; CDR3 protein: CASSPIEYVTTDTQYF
D gene: NA; J gene: TRBJ2-3; V gene: TRBV11-3; clone size: NA; CDR3 length: 15; CDR3 DNA: TGTGCCAGCAGCGTCCTCCGGGGGGCCACAGATACGCAGTATTTT; CDR3 protein: CASSVLRGATDTQYF
D gene: NA; J gene: TRBJ1-5; V gene: TRBV4-2; clone size: few; CDR3 length: 16; CDR3 DNA: TGTGCCAGCAGCCAAGATATGACAGGACATAATCGGCCCCAGCATTTT; CDR3 protein: CASSQDMTGHNRPQHF
D gene: TRBD1; J gene: TRBJ1-5; V gene: TRBV10-3; clone size: few; CDR3 length: 15; CDR3 DNA: TGTGCCATCAGTGAGTCTGGGACAGGGCAACAGCCCCAGCATTTT; CDR3 protein: CAISESGTGQQPQHF
D gene: NA; J gene: TRBJ1-2; V gene: TRBV19; clone size: NA; CDR3 length: 14; CDR3 DNA: TGTGCCAGTAGTAGGAAACAGGGTTACTATGGCTACACCTTC; CDR3 protein: CASSRKQGYYGYTF
D gene: NA; J gene: TRBJ2-5; V gene: TRBV5-1; clone size: NA; CDR3 length: 13; CDR3 DNA: TGCGCCAGCAGCATTCAACAGGGAGAGACCCAGTACTTC; CDR3 protein: CASSIQQGETQYF
D gene: NA; J gene: TRBJ2-3; V gene: TRBV7-3; clone size: NA; CDR3 length: 17; CDR3 DNA: TGTGCCAGCAGCTTGAACGGGATTTCCTCTAGCACAGATACGCAGTATTTT; CDR3 protein: CASSLNGISSSTDTQYF
D gene: NA; J gene: TRBJ1-3; V gene: TRBV9; clone size: NA; CDR3 length: 14; CDR3 DNA: TGTGCCAGCAGCGTAGGTCGGGCTGGAAACACCATATATTTT; CDR3 protein: CASSVGRAGNTIYF
D gene: TRBD2; J gene: TRBJ2-3; V gene: TRBV12-5; clone size: NA; CDR3 length: 14; CDR3 DNA: TGTGCTAGTGCAACTAGCGGGAGTACAGATACGCAGTATTTT; CDR3 protein: CASATSGSTDTQYF
D gene: TRBD1; J gene: TRBJ1-1; V gene: TRBV7-3; clone size: NA; CDR3 length: 14; CDR3 DNA: TGTGCCAGCAGTCCAACAGGGGCTAACACTGAAGCTTTCTTT; CDR3 protein: CASSPTGANTEAFF
D gene: TRBD2; J gene: TRBJ2-3; V gene: TRBV5-6; clone size: NA; CDR3 length: 11; CDR3 DNA: TGTGCCAGCAAGAGCGGGGGTACGCAGTATTTT; CDR3 protein: CASKSGGTQYF
D gene: NA; J gene: TRBJ2-2; V gene: TRBV13; clone size: NA; CDR3 length: 15; CDR3 DNA: TGTGCCAGCAGCCTTCGGGGGAGGCCCACCGGGGAGCTGTTTTTT; CDR3 protein: CASSLRGRPTGELFF
D gene: NA; J gene: TRBJ1-6; V gene: TRBV7-2; clone size: NA; CDR3 length: 13; CDR3 DNA: TGTGCCAGCAGCTTTTCACTTGGTTCACCCCTCCACTTT; CDR3 protein: CASSFSLGSPLHF
D gene: NA; J gene: TRBJ2-7; V gene: TRBV7-6; clone size: NA; CDR3 length: 15; CDR3 DNA: TGTGCCAGCAGCTCGTTAACAGGTGGACGCTACGAGCAGTACTTC; CDR3 protein: CASSSLTGGRYEQYF
D gene: TRBD2; J gene: TRBJ2-3; V gene: TRBV29-1; clone size: NA; CDR3 length: 12; CDR3 DNA: TGCAGCTGCACGGGGAGGGGAGATACGCAGTATTTT; CDR3 protein: CSCTGRGDTQYF
D gene: NA; J gene: TRBJ2-7; V gene: TRBV7-9; clone size: NA; CDR3 length: 15; CDR3 DNA: TGTTCCAGCAGCTTTGAGACTAGTCGGGACTACGAGCAGTACTTC; CDR3 protein: CSSSFETSRDYEQYF
D gene: NA; J gene: TRBJ2-5; V gene: TRBV7-2; clone size: NA; CDR3 length: 14; CDR3 DNA: TGTGCCAGCAGCTTTGGAGGGAGTCTAGAGACCCAGTACTTC; CDR3 protein: CASSFGGSLETQYF
D gene: TRBD2; J gene: TRBJ2-7; V gene: TRBV28; clone size: NA; CDR3 length: 13; CDR3 DNA: TGTGCCACCGTTAGCGGGAGCCCCTACGAGCAGTACTTC; CDR3 protein: CATVSGSPYEQYF
D gene: TRBD1; J gene: TRBJ1-2; V gene: TRBV27; clone size: few; CDR3 length: 13; CDR3 DNA: TGTGCCAGCAGGACAGGGGGCGGGGATGGCTACACCTTC; CDR3 protein: CASRTGGGDGYTF
D gene: NA; J gene: TRBJ2-3; V gene: TRBV19; clone size: NA; CDR3 length: 12; CDR3 DNA: TGTGCCAGTAGTATATATCCAGATACGCAGTATTTT; CDR3 protein: CASSIYPDTQYF
D gene: NA; J gene: TRBJ2-7; V gene: TRBV9; clone size: NA; CDR3 length: 14; CDR3 DNA: TGTGCCAGCAGCGCCAACGTCGTGGGCGACGAGCAGTACTTC; CDR3 protein: CASSANVVGDEQYF
D gene: NA; J gene: TRBJ2-1; V gene: TRBV29-1; clone size: NA; CDR3 length: 12; CDR3 DNA: TGCAGCGCCCCAGGGGGGAGAAATGAGCAGTTCTTC; CDR3 protein: CSAPGGRNEQFF
D gene: NA; J gene: TRBJ2-3; V gene: TRBV6-6; clone size: NA; CDR3 length: 16; CDR3 DNA: TGTGCCAGCAGTTACTCCTTGTCGGGGTTGACAGATACGCAGTATTTT; CDR3 protein: CASSYSLSGLTDTQYF
D gene: TRBD1; J gene: TRBJ2-7; V gene: TRBV6-6; clone size: NA; CDR3 length: 16; CDR3 DNA: TGTGCCAGCAGTTACTCACCCGGGACAGGAGGTCACGAGCAGTACTTC; CDR3 protein: CASSYSPGTGGHEQYF
D gene: NA; J gene: TRBJ1-2; V gene: TRBV21-1; clone size: NA; CDR3 length: 17; CDR3 DNA: TGTGCCAGCAGCAAAGTGAGAGGTGGGACAGGGCCCTATGGCTACACCTTC; CDR3 protein: CASSKVRGGTGPYGYTF
D gene: NA; J gene: TRBJ2-3; V gene: TRBV30; clone size: NA; CDR3 length: 16; CDR3 DNA: TGTGCCTGGAGTGGTAGTAGGGGCAGGAGCACAGATACGCAGTATTTT; CDR3 protein: CAWSGSRGRSTDTQYF
D gene: TRBD2; J gene: TRBJ2-7; V gene: TRBV5-4; clone size: NA; CDR3 length: 14; CDR3 DNA: TGTGCCAGCAGCTTAGCGGGAGGGCCTTACGAGCAGTACTTC; CDR3 protein: CASSLAGGPYEQYF
D gene: NA; J gene: TRBJ1-3; V gene: TRBV2; clone size: NA; CDR3 length: 14; CDR3 DNA: TGTGCCAGCAGAGGACAAATTTCTGGAAACACCATATATTTT; CDR3 protein: CASRGQISGNTIYF
D gene: TRBD1; J gene: TRBJ2-7; V gene: TRBV5-1; clone size: NA; CDR3 length: 17; CDR3 DNA: TGCGCCAGCAGCCCTAGTTCTACCGGGACAGGTAACTACGAGCAGTACTTC; CDR3 protein: CASSPSSTGTGNYEQYF
D gene: NA; J gene: TRBJ1-2; V gene: TRBV5-4; clone size: few; CDR3 length: 14; CDR3 DNA: TGTGCCAGCAGCTTGGTGGGCAGCTTATATGGCTACACCTTC; CDR3 protein: CASSLVGSLYGYTF
D gene: TRBD1; J gene: TRBJ2-1; V gene: TRBV4-2; clone size: NA; CDR3 length: 14; CDR3 DNA: TGTGCCAGCAGCCCATCGACAGGGGAAGCTGGGCAGTTCTTC; CDR3 protein: CASSPSTGEAGQFF
D gene: NA; J gene: TRBJ2-1; V gene: TRBV28; clone size: NA; CDR3 length: 11; CDR3 DNA: TGTGCCAGCACCGGCGAGGGCGAGCAGTTCTTC; CDR3 protein: CASTGEGEQFF
D gene: TRBD1; J gene: TRBJ2-5; V gene: TRBV28; clone size: once; CDR3 length: 15; CDR3 DNA: TGTGCCAGCAGTTCCCGGGACAGCTACCAAGAGACCCAGTACTTC; CDR3 protein: CASSSRDSYQETQYF
D gene: TRBD1; J gene: TRBJ1-5; V gene: TRBV5-8; clone size: NA; CDR3 length: 14; CDR3 DNA: TGTGCCAGCAGCTTCGGACAGGTTGGTGGGGCCCAGCATTTT; CDR3 protein: CASSFGQVGGAQHF
D gene: NA; J gene: TRBJ2-1; V gene: TRBV7-9; clone size: few; CDR3 length: 13; CDR3 DNA: TGTGCCAGCAGCTTATCGCTCGGCGGTGAGCAGTTCTTC; CDR3 protein: CASSLSLGGEQFF
D gene: NA; J gene: TRBJ1-2; V gene: TRBV7-9; clone size: NA; CDR3 length: 14; CDR3 DNA: TGTGCCAGCAGCTTAGGCCAGGGAGGATATGGCTACACCTTC; CDR3 protein: CASSLGQGGYGYTF
D gene: NA; J gene: TRBJ2-1; V gene: TRBV2; clone size: NA; CDR3 length: 16; CDR3 DNA: TGTGCCAGCAGTGAAGAGGCGGGGCCCTCCTACAATGAGCAGTTCTTC; CDR3 protein: CASSEEAGPSYNEQFF
D gene: NA; J gene: TRBJ2-1; V gene: TRBV5-3; clone size: NA; CDR3 length: 14; CDR3 DNA: TGTGCCAGAAGCTTGGTGGCCAGGGCCAATGAGCAGTTCTTC; CDR3 protein: CARSLVARANEQFF